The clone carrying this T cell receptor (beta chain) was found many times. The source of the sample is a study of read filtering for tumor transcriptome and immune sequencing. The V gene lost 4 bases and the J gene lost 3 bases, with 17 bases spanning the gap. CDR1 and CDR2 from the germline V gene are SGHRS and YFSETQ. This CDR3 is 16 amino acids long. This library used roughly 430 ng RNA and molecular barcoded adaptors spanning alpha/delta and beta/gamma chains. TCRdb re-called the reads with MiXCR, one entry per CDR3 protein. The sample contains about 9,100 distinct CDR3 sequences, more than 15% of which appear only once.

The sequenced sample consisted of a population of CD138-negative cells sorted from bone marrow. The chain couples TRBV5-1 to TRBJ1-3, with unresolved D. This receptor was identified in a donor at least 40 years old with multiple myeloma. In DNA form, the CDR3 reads TGCGCCAGCAGCGTAGATTCTCTGGAGGGTGGAAACACCATATATTTT. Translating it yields CASSVDSLEGGNTIYF.